These T cell receptor beta chains were read from a single sample in a study of blood T cell repertoires in COVID-19. Profiling relied on immunoSEQ multiplex PCR, and the TCRdb table lists in-frame clones only, not all of them. The repertoire includes 150,000 to 200,000 clones, about 85% of them detected once, and 5.4% sits in the top ten. Sequenced sample: peripheral blood. All receptors derive from a woman between 45 and 65 years old with COVID-19, enrolled during active disease. CDR3s leave out the opening cysteine and the closing phenylalanine or tryptophan. The order of the fields is V gene, J gene, CDR3 protein.

TRBV27	TRBJ1-2	ASSFDDRGSRGYT
TRBV11-2	TRBJ2-7	ASSLVAGSGTYEQY
TRBV10-1	TRBJ2-3	ASSERGGTDTQY
TRBV30	TRBJ2-2	AWRVTGDIGELF
TRBV11-1	TRBJ1-1	ASSLVGWNTEAF
TRBV6-4	TRBJ2-5	ASITGGGETQY
TRBV11-2	TRBJ2-1	ASSMTSGGANEQF
TRBV9	TRBJ2-5	ASSVGTSVETQY
TRBV6-6	TRBJ1-5	ASSEHQGFNQPQH
TRBV18	TRBJ1-2	ASSTGTGVGYT
TRBV4-3	TRBJ2-1	ASSQVSQGYNEQF
TRBV5-6	TRBJ1-1	ASSLTGEAF
TRBV5-1	TRBJ1-5	ASSLQGYSNQPQH
TRBV7-2	TRBJ1-3	ASRSGTVGNTIY
TRBV3-1/TRBV3-2	TRBJ1-4	ASSNRGGNEKLF
TRBV5-1	TRBJ2-2	ASSYGTGRTGELF
TRBV9	TRBJ2-1	ASSGKAGVSYNEQF
TRBV6-2/TRBV6-3	TRBJ1-2	ASSWPLNGYT
TRBV30	TRBJ2-2	AWGMRGSGPGELF
TRBV6-5	TRBJ1-2	ASKRVEGISYGYT
TRBV7-2	TRBJ2-5	ASSSGQQRSQY
TRBV3-1/TRBV3-2	TRBJ2-3	ASSQTSGGAFGTDTQY
TRBV3-1/TRBV3-2	TRBJ2-1	ASSQFREASYNEQF
TRBV30	TRBJ2-5	AWIRTGGTSD
TRBV24-1	TRBJ1-4	ATLQDRENEKLF
TRBV4-1	TRBJ1-1	ASSQAPTGGLDTEAF
TRBV3-1/TRBV3-2	TRBJ2-2	ASSQTGGLHTGELF
TRBV14	TRBJ1-3	ASSQQGFGNTIY
TRBV11-2	TRBJ2-3	ASRGQGAGTDTQY
TRBV5-6	TRBJ1-4	ASSVGQANEKLF
TRBV19	TRBJ2-7	ASSISSNYEQY
TRBV6-5	TRBJ1-2	ASSYSLAANYGYT
TRBV28	TRBJ2-7	ASSLRQATYEQY
TRBV5-1	TRBJ2-1	ASSFLAYNEQF
TRBV14	TRBJ2-5	ASSPRQNQQETQY
TRBV20-1	TRBJ1-2	SAPTGSYT
TRBV19	TRBJ2-5	ASSIRGGPQETQY
TRBV5-4	TRBJ2-7	ASTDSRGFEQY
TRBV2	TRBJ1-5	ASSEGGYSNQPQH
TRBV10-3	TRBJ1-1	AIRNRDGKTEAF
TRBV5-6	TRBJ2-3	ASSLISSTDTQY
TRBV7-2	TRBJ2-7	ASSLGRLAGALSYEQY
TRBV27	TRBJ2-7	ASSLRLTGAYEQY
TRBV11-3	TRBJ2-3	ASSSLAGYTDTQY
TRBV3-1/TRBV3-2	TRBJ1-6	ASSHRDRPNSPLH
TRBV7-9	TRBJ2-3	ASSPAVLAGGAGDTQY
TRBV6-5	TRBJ2-3	ASRLQGAGTDTQY
TRBV18	TRBJ1-1	ASSLQSNTEAF
TRBV30	TRBJ2-3	AWRGPTDTQY
TRBV12-5	TRBJ1-1	ASGKQGVNTEAF
TRBV9	TRBJ2-2	ASRETSGVAGELF